A single sample gave rise to the 19 T cell receptor beta chains below, sequenced in a study of response to subunit inactivated influenza vaccine. TCRdb used MiXCR to reprocess the RT-PCR reads, holding one entry per CDR3 protein. The table has about 530,000 distinct CDR3 sequences, 13% seen once. Sequencing used PBMCs from blood, obtained 40 to 50 days after vaccination. The receptors shown here come from a man in his fifties or sixties who received an inactivated influenza vaccine.

The chain couples TRBV29-1 to TRBJ2-1; the D is unclear. This CDR3 has 10 amino acids. V lost 2 bases and J 12 bases, leaving 8 bases between the germline ends. Germline V gene data show CDR1 as SQVTM and CDR2 as ANQGSEA. In DNA, the CDR3 is TGCAGCGTTGAACAGGAATTGCAGTTCTTC. It translates to CSVEQELQFF.

In this sample, this clonotype turned up a few times. The chain joins TRBV6-2 or TRBV6-3 to TRBJ1-2; D is uncertain. The germline gives CDR1 MNHEY, CDR2 SVGEGT. The CDR3 has 13 amino acids. V lost 6 bases, J lost 4 bases, and 12 bases lay in between. The CDR3 loop is CASRPYRLYGYTF. CDR3 bases: TGTGCCAGCAGACCTTATAGACTCTATGGCTACACCTTC.

The chain is built from TRBV9 and TRBJ2-2, with a possible D match to TRBD1 (6 bases). Germline V gene data show CDR1 as SGDLS and CDR2 as YYNGEE. The CDR3 loop spans 16 amino acids. V lost 2 bases and J 3 bases, leaving 14 bases between the germline ends. CDR3 loop: CASSVKEQGDTGELFF. Written as DNA, the CDR3 is TGTGCCAGCAGCGTTAAGGAACAGGGCGACACCGGGGAGCTGTTTTTT. The variable domain in full, completed from reference TRBV9 and TRBJ2-2, reads DSGVTQTPKHLITATGQRVTLRCSPRSGDLSVYWYQQSLDQGLQFLIQYYNGEERAKGNILERFSAQQFPDLHSELNLSSLELGDSALYFCASSVKEQGDTGELFFGEGSRLTVL.

The table lists this clonotype with a count of one. The rearrangement links TRBV2 to TRBJ2-7, with 8 bases that match TRBD1. The CDR3 consists of 15 residues. The germline gives CDR1 SNHLY, CDR2 FYNNEI. With V trimmed by 1 base and J by 4 bases, 6 bases remained unmatched. Written as DNA, the CDR3 is TGTGCCAGCAGTGAAGGCTCAGGACAGGGTTACGAGCAGTACTTC. Amino acids: CASSEGSGQGYEQYF.

The V and J genes are TRBV12-3 or TRBV12-4 and TRBJ1-2, with D tentatively TRBD1 (5 bases). Trimming removed 2 bases from V and 7 bases from J, with 17 bases in between. The CDR3 runs to 15 residues. The CDR3 spells CASSLPGTGSGGYTF. CDR3 DNA sequence: TGTGCCAGCAGTTTACCGGGGACGGGGAGTGGTGGCTACACCTTC.

This clonotype was counted between two and nine times. J is TRBJ2-3 and V is TRBV7-8; 10 bases line up with TRBD1. J gave up 2 bases and V 5 bases, and 7 bases lay outside the gene matches. Germline CDR1 is SGHVS and CDR2 is FQNEAQ. This CDR3 region has 16 residues. The CDR3 is CASSPRQGAFTDTQYF. In DNA, the CDR3 is TGTGCCAGCAGCCCAAGACAGGGGGCCTTCACAGATACGCAGTATTTT.

The CDR3 sequence is CASRGQGESQPQHF. The CDR3 DNA is TGTGCCAGTAGGGGACAGGGGGAAAGTCAGCCCCAGCATTTT. The V and J genes are TRBV19 and TRBJ1-5, with 11 bases matching TRBD1. Trimming removed 6 bases from V and 6 bases from J; junction bases left unmatched: 4. Germline CDR1 is LNHDA and CDR2 is SQIVND (reference sequence). There are 14 residues in the CDR3.

This clonotype was counted a few times. The chain combines TRBV5-1 with TRBJ1-1; D not resolved. Trimming removed 0 bases from V and 1 base from J, with 10 bases in between. The CDR3 runs to 15 residues. Germline CDR1 reads SGHRS; CDR2 reads YFSETQ. The CDR3: CASSLGFRENTEAFF. DNA of the CDR3: TGCGCCAGCAGCTTGGGGTTCCGGGAGAACACTGAAGCTTTCTTT. The full variable domain, its missing parts supplied by reference TRBV5-1 and TRBJ1-1, is KAGVTQTPRYLIKTRGQQVTLSCSPISGHRSVSWYQQTPGQGLQFLFEYFSETQRNKGNFPGRFSGRQFSNSRSEMNVSTLELGDSALYLCASSLGFRENTEAFFGQGTRLTVV.

This chain connects TRBV29-1 to TRBJ2-3; a possible D gene is TRBD2 (6 bases). Germline loops: CDR1 SQVTM, CDR2 ANQGSEA. The V and J ends lost 5 bases and 4 bases respectively, with 16 bases between them. The CDR3 has 14 amino acids. In DNA form, the CDR3 reads TGCAGCGTTAAACGGGACTTACTCGCAGATACGCAGTATTTT. Its translation: CSVKRDLLADTQYF.

The V gene is TRBV7-9, the J gene TRBJ2-2; TRBD1 matches at 12 bases. Germline CDR1 reads SEHNR; CDR2 reads FQNEAQ (reference sequence). V lost 6 bases, J lost 6 bases, and 8 bases stayed unmatched. The CDR3 totals 16 residues. As DNA, the CDR3 is TGTGCCAGCAGACCCTCCGGGACAGGGGGCCCCGGGGAGCTGTTTTTT. Amino acids: CASRPSGTGGPGELFF.

The genes are TRBV4-2 and TRBJ2-3; the D gene is possibly TRBD2 (6 bases). Trimming left V 2 bases short and J 0 bases short, with 9 bases between. The CDR3 is 15 amino acids. Germline CDR1 and CDR2: LGHNA and YNFKEQ. CDR3 nucleotides: TGTGCCAGCAGCCAACTCGGAGGGAGCACAGATACGCAGTATTTT. This codes for CASSQLGGSTDTQYF.

This chain links TRBV7-6 with TRBJ1-1, with TRBD1 identical over 10 bases. V lost 0 bases, J lost 2 bases, and 6 bases stayed unmatched. CDR3 size: 17 residues. In germline, CDR1 is SGHVS, CDR2 FNYEAQ. The CDR3: CASSLAGTGAGNTEAFF. CDR3 nucleotide sequence: TGTGCCAGCAGCTTAGCGGGGACAGGGGCGGGCAACACTGAAGCTTTCTTT. Combining the CDR3 with reference TRBV7-6 and TRBJ1-1 gives the whole variable domain GAGVSQSPRYKVTKRGQDVALRCDPISGHVSLYWYRQALGQGPEFLTYFNYEAQQDKSGLPNDRFSAERPEGSISTLTIQRTEQRDSAMYRCASSLAGTGAGNTEAFFGQGTRLTVV.

There are a few counts of this clonotype. The genes are TRBV9 and TRBJ2-2; 11 bases match TRBD2. The CDR3 runs 17 residues. Trimming removed 4 bases from V and 4 bases from J; junction bases left unmatched: 9. The germline V gene encodes CDR1 SGDLS and CDR2 YYNGEE. Here the CDR3 DNA reads TGTGCCAGCAGCCCAAGAACTAGCGGGGGAGTCACCGGGGAGCTGTTTTTT. As protein: CASSPRTSGGVTGELFF.

This clonotype has a count of ten or more. The genes are TRBV7-9 and TRBJ1-6; D is uncertain. Germline V CDR1 and CDR2: SEHNR, FQNEAQ (reference sequence). Trimming cost V 7 bases and J 10 bases, with 17 bases left between them. CDR3 length: 14 amino acids. The CDR3 coding sequence is TGTGCCAGCAACCGTGCTGGTATCGAGTCACCCCTCCACTTT. Translating gives CASNRAGIESPLHF.

The chain recombines TRBV7-8 with TRBJ2-3; D unclear. CDR3 length: 13 amino acids. The germline V and J ends were trimmed by 6 bases and 4 bases, with 11 bases remaining between them. CDR1 is SGHVS, CDR2 FQNEAQ, per germline. The CDR3 sequence is CASRSHKADTQYF. The CDR3 bases are TGTGCCAGCAGATCGCACAAGGCAGATACGCAGTATTTT.

In its sample, this clonotype was seen a few times. V gene TRBV5-1 combines with J gene TRBJ1-5; D is ambiguous. CDR3 length: 18 residues. V was pared by 1 base and J by 5 bases, with 22 bases between. Germline CDR1 and CDR2: SGHRS and YFSETQ. Here the CDR3 DNA reads TGCGCCAGCAGCTTGAAGCATTCGGTCGAGGCCTCTTATCAGCCCCAGCATTTT. Protein product: CASSLKHSVEASYQPQHF.

Only a few counts were recorded for this clonotype. This chain uses TRBV10-3 with TRBJ1-6; no firm D call. This CDR3 comprises 13 residues. Germline V gene data show CDR1 as ENHRY and CDR2 as SYGVKD. V shed 6 bases and J shed 9 bases, with 12 bases lying between them. CDR3 in amino acids: CAIRQSAASPLHF. CDR3 nucleotide sequence: TGTGCCATCAGACAAAGCGCAGCTTCACCCCTCCACTTT.

The rearrangement links TRBV7-2 to TRBJ2-7; no clear D gene. The ends were cut back, 0 bases at V and 4 bases at J, with 19 bases in the middle. This CDR3 comprises 17 residues. Germline CDR1 is SGHTA and CDR2 is FQGNSA. CDR3 amino acids: CASSLASGRMGFYEQYF. The CDR3 DNA follows: TGTGCCAGCAGCTTAGCGTCTGGGCGAATGGGTTTTTACGAGCAGTACTTC.

This clonotype showed up many times. V and J are TRBV29-1 and TRBJ2-4; D remains unclear. CDR1 and CDR2 from the germline V gene are SQVTM and ANQGSEA. CDR3 length: 12 residues. V was clipped by 7 bases and J by 5 bases, with 12 bases between them. The CDR3 protein is CSAGSTQNIQYF. CDR3 sequence (DNA): TGCAGCGCTGGTTCCACCCAAAACATTCAGTACTTC.